A selection of T cell receptor beta chains follows, all from one sample in a study of regulatory T cells in long-lasting Graves disease. TCRdb recomputed calls from the multiplex PCR reads with MiXCR, one row per CDR3 protein. The table includes around 460,000 distinct CDR3 sequences, 20% to 25% detected once. This sample comprised peripheral blood mononuclear cells (PBMCs), obtained when the disease was refractory, from a patient treated with antithyroid drugs. The receptors come from a female donor with Graves disease. Each CDR3 is given with its conserved first and last residue. D genes are given only for firm matches. Only some rows state a clone size, as once, few, many or a class for expanded clones.

d_call: .; clone_size: many; v_call: TRBV7-2; j_call: TRBJ1-5; cdr3_nt: TGTGCCAGCAGCTTACGTAGCAATCAGCCCCAGCATTTT; cdr3_aa: CASSLRSNQPQHF
d_call: .; clone_size: many; v_call: TRBV10-3; j_call: TRBJ1-5; cdr3_nt: TGTGCCATCAGTGAGAGGGGGGGGGCGGAGACCAATCAGCCCCAGCATTTT; cdr3_aa: CAISERGGAETNQPQHF
d_call: .; clone_size: once; v_call: TRBV9; j_call: TRBJ2-7; cdr3_nt: TGTGCCAGCAGCGTAGAAGGCTCTTCCCCCGCGTACTTC; cdr3_aa: CASSVEGSSPAYF
d_call: .; clone_size: .; v_call: TRBV28; j_call: TRBJ2-7; cdr3_nt: TGTGCCAGCAGTTTTCCGGGACACGCCGACGAGCAGTACTTC; cdr3_aa: CASSFPGHADEQYF
d_call: .; clone_size: many; v_call: TRBV9; j_call: TRBJ1-2; cdr3_nt: TGTGCCAGCAGCGTAGCGGTAGGGGATGGGTATGGCTACACCTTC; cdr3_aa: CASSVAVGDGYGYTF
d_call: TRBD2; clone_size: many; v_call: TRBV24-1; j_call: TRBJ2-5; cdr3_nt: TGTGCCACCAGTGACTCCCCTTGGACGAGGACTAGCGGTACTCAAGAGACCCAGTACTTC; cdr3_aa: CATSDSPWTRTSGTQETQYF
d_call: .; clone_size: many; v_call: TRBV7-2; j_call: TRBJ1-6; cdr3_nt: TGTGCCAGCAGCTTCGACAGGTCTCAAAGACCCCTCCACTTT; cdr3_aa: CASSFDRSQRPLHF
d_call: .; clone_size: few; v_call: TRBV13; j_call: TRBJ2-5; cdr3_nt: TGTGCCAGCAGCTTGGCCCTCGTAGGAGAGACCCAGTACTTC; cdr3_aa: CASSLALVGETQYF
d_call: .; clone_size: .; v_call: TRBV12-3/TRBV12-4; j_call: TRBJ2-7; cdr3_nt: TGTGCCAGCAGTCCAGGGGCTTACTACGAGCAGTACTTC; cdr3_aa: CASSPGAYYEQYF
d_call: .; clone_size: many; v_call: TRBV27; j_call: TRBJ1-4; cdr3_nt: TGTGCCAGCAGTTTGGCAGCGCGGGCAAAACTGTTTTTT; cdr3_aa: CASSLAARAKLFF
d_call: TRBD2; clone_size: .; v_call: TRBV28; j_call: TRBJ2-1; cdr3_nt: TGTGCCAGCAGTTTATATTCGGCGGGAGAGTCCTACAATGAGCAGTTCTTC; cdr3_aa: CASSLYSAGESYNEQFF
d_call: .; clone_size: many; v_call: TRBV9; j_call: TRBJ2-2; cdr3_nt: TGTGCCAGCAGCGTAGCGAAGGGCGGGACCGGGGAGCTGTTTTTT; cdr3_aa: CASSVAKGGTGELFF
d_call: .; clone_size: few; v_call: TRBV12-3/TRBV12-4; j_call: TRBJ1-3; cdr3_nt: TGTGCCAGCAGTTGGTTAGGTCCAGGGGAAAATTTT; cdr3_aa: CASSWLGPGENF
d_call: .; clone_size: .; v_call: TRBV28; j_call: TRBJ1-4; cdr3_nt: TGTGCCGGCAAGGAAGGTGAAAAACTGTTTTTT; cdr3_aa: CAGKEGEKLFF
d_call: .; clone_size: many; v_call: TRBV6-1; j_call: TRBJ1-1; cdr3_nt: TGTGCCAGCAAAACCTCCGGGACGACTTCTGAAGCTTTCTTT; cdr3_aa: CASKTSGTTSEAFF
d_call: .; clone_size: few; v_call: TRBV19; j_call: TRBJ1-2; cdr3_nt: TGTGCCAGTAGTATTGCGCAGACGATCCGTGGCTACACCTTC; cdr3_aa: CASSIAQTIRGYTF
d_call: TRBD2; clone_size: few; v_call: TRBV6-2/TRBV6-3; j_call: TRBJ2-7; cdr3_nt: TGTGCCAGCGCCGGGACTAGCGTACCCGAGCAGTACTTC; cdr3_aa: CASAGTSVPEQYF
d_call: .; clone_size: .; v_call: TRBV3-1; j_call: TRBJ1-5; cdr3_nt: TGTGCCAGCAGCCAAGTAGGCGATCAGCCCCAGCATTTT; cdr3_aa: CASSQVGDQPQHF
d_call: TRBD1; clone_size: many; v_call: TRBV6-1; j_call: TRBJ1-4; cdr3_nt: TGTGCCAGCAGTGATACGACAGGGTACGATGAAAAACTGTTTTTT; cdr3_aa: CASSDTTGYDEKLFF
d_call: .; clone_size: many; v_call: TRBV7-3; j_call: TRBJ1-6; cdr3_nt: TGTGCCAGCAGCTTCACCGCCCAGGGGATGGGTTCACCCCTCCACTTT; cdr3_aa: CASSFTAQGMGSPLHF
d_call: .; clone_size: many; v_call: TRBV6-1; j_call: TRBJ1-2; cdr3_nt: TGTGCCAGCCGTAGGGGCGAAAATAACTATGGCTACACCTTC; cdr3_aa: CASRRGENNYGYTF
d_call: TRBD1; clone_size: few; v_call: TRBV5-1; j_call: TRBJ2-3; cdr3_nt: TGCGCCAGCAGCACAGGACAGGGCCCCGGGGATACGCAGTATTTT; cdr3_aa: CASSTGQGPGDTQYF
d_call: .; clone_size: few; v_call: TRBV29-1; j_call: TRBJ2-4; cdr3_nt: TGCAACGCAGTTGGGAAAGGTGGCGACATTCAGTACTTC; cdr3_aa: CNAVGKGGDIQYF
d_call: TRBD1; clone_size: .; v_call: TRBV6-1; j_call: TRBJ2-7; cdr3_nt: TGTGCCAGCAGCCAAGAATGGACAGGGACCTACGAGCAGTACTTC; cdr3_aa: CASSQEWTGTYEQYF
d_call: .; clone_size: few; v_call: TRBV19; j_call: TRBJ1-2; cdr3_nt: TGTGCCAGTAGTGCCTCCTCCCGGGACAACAACTATGGCTACACCTTC; cdr3_aa: CASSASSRDNNYGYTF
d_call: .; clone_size: .; v_call: TRBV20-1; j_call: TRBJ2-1; cdr3_nt: TGCAGTGCTAGGTTTGGGGGTGAGCAGTTCTTC; cdr3_aa: CSARFGGEQFF
d_call: .; clone_size: few; v_call: TRBV30; j_call: TRBJ2-7; cdr3_nt: TGTGCCTGGAGTCCCAACAGCCCACTCTACGAGCAGTACTTC; cdr3_aa: CAWSPNSPLYEQYF
d_call: .; clone_size: .; v_call: TRBV30; j_call: TRBJ1-4; cdr3_nt: TGTGCCTGGGGGGAGTTCGGAGGGTCGAATGAAAAACTGTTTTTT; cdr3_aa: CAWGEFGGSNEKLFF
d_call: .; clone_size: .; v_call: TRBV24-1; j_call: TRBJ1-5; cdr3_nt: TGTGCCACCAGGCCTAGGGGGTCCAATCAGCCCCAGCATTTT; cdr3_aa: CATRPRGSNQPQHF
d_call: .; clone_size: .; v_call: TRBV19; j_call: TRBJ1-1; cdr3_nt: TGTGCCAGTAGTATGCAACGCTTACCGGGCGCTGAAGCTTTCTTT; cdr3_aa: CASSMQRLPGAEAFF
d_call: TRBD1; clone_size: few; v_call: TRBV30; j_call: TRBJ1-1; cdr3_nt: TGTGCCTGGAGGGGGCAGGGGGGGAACACTGAAGCTTTCTTT; cdr3_aa: CAWRGQGGNTEAFF
d_call: .; clone_size: once; v_call: TRBV4-3; j_call: TRBJ2-5; cdr3_nt: TGCGCCAGCAGCCAAAACCGGGACACTCAAGAGACCCAGTACTTC; cdr3_aa: CASSQNRDTQETQYF
d_call: TRBD2; clone_size: few; v_call: TRBV20-1; j_call: TRBJ2-5; cdr3_nt: TGCAGTGCAAACGGACTAGTAGCAGAGACCCAGTACTTC; cdr3_aa: CSANGLVAETQYF
d_call: .; clone_size: .; v_call: TRBV10-3; j_call: TRBJ2-6; cdr3_nt: TGTGCCAGCAGCGTTGTGGGCGGCTCTGGGGCCAACGTCCTGACTTTC; cdr3_aa: CASSVVGGSGANVLTF
d_call: TRBD2; clone_size: .; v_call: TRBV2; j_call: TRBJ2-2; cdr3_nt: TGTGCCATTCGTCGGACTAGTGGGGTATTGAGGGCCGGGGAGCTGTTTTTT; cdr3_aa: CAIRRTSGVLRAGELFF
d_call: TRBD1; clone_size: many; v_call: TRBV7-9; j_call: TRBJ1-2; cdr3_nt: TGTGCCAGCAGCCCCCTAAAAGGGACAGGGGAAGGATTGCGCGGCTACACCTTC; cdr3_aa: CASSPLKGTGEGLRGYTF
d_call: .; clone_size: .; v_call: TRBV7-9; j_call: TRBJ2-5; cdr3_nt: TGTGCCAGCAGCTTGCAGGGGCAGGTACGAGAGACCCAGTACTTC; cdr3_aa: CASSLQGQVRETQYF
d_call: .; clone_size: many; v_call: TRBV6-5; j_call: TRBJ2-7; cdr3_nt: TGTGCCAGCAGCTACTCCGGGCCTTACGAGCAGTACTTC; cdr3_aa: CASSYSGPYEQYF
d_call: TRBD1; clone_size: few; v_call: TRBV20-1; j_call: TRBJ2-7; cdr3_nt: TGCAGTGCTAGAGAAAAAAGGACAGGGGACGGAAACGAGCAGTACTTC; cdr3_aa: CSAREKRTGDGNEQYF
d_call: .; clone_size: .; v_call: TRBV28; j_call: TRBJ2-7; cdr3_nt: TGTGCCAGCAAAGGTTTGGGCCCGCTCGAGCAGTACTTC; cdr3_aa: CASKGLGPLEQYF
d_call: TRBD1; clone_size: .; v_call: TRBV5-6; j_call: TRBJ2-7; cdr3_nt: TGTGCCAGCAGCTGGGGGACAGGGGACAGCGAGCAGTACTTC; cdr3_aa: CASSWGTGDSEQYF
d_call: .; clone_size: .; v_call: TRBV3-1; j_call: TRBJ2-1; cdr3_nt: TGTGCCAGCAGCCAAGGGGACGATGAGCAGTTCTTC; cdr3_aa: CASSQGDDEQFF
d_call: .; clone_size: .; v_call: TRBV10-3; j_call: TRBJ2-1; cdr3_nt: TGTGCCATCAGTGAACCCCGGGGTGAGCAGTTCTTC; cdr3_aa: CAISEPRGEQFF
d_call: .; clone_size: .; v_call: TRBV12-3/TRBV12-4; j_call: TRBJ2-5; cdr3_nt: TGTGCCAGCAGTTTAGGGGGAGGCCCTGTAGAGACCCAGTACTTC; cdr3_aa: CASSLGGGPVETQYF
d_call: .; clone_size: few; v_call: TRBV6-1; j_call: TRBJ1-1; cdr3_nt: TGTGCCAGCAGTCGGGGGGGGGGAATTAACACTGAAGCTTTCTTT; cdr3_aa: CASSRGGGINTEAFF
d_call: TRBD1; clone_size: many; v_call: TRBV28; j_call: TRBJ1-2; cdr3_nt: TGTGCCAGCGGCGAGGGACAGAGCTATGGCTACACCTTC; cdr3_aa: CASGEGQSYGYTF